The 23 T cell receptor beta chains reported below all come from one sample, sequenced in a study of human T cells and chemical hapten exposure. TCRdb analysed the RACE reads with MiXCR anew, one entry per CDR3 protein. The sample lists some 62,000 distinct CDR3 sequences, more than 9.5% occurring once. Specified time point: patch test 3, about 24 weeks after DPC sensitization. Indicated treatment: therapeutic diphenylcyclopropenone sensitization with weekly scalp DPC. The sequences come from whole blood, collected in connection with sensitization to the hapten diphenylcyclopropenone (DPC). The receptors were sampled from a woman aged 25 to 39 with alopecia areata. Some clones in this sample may be carry-over from other donors' samples.

This clonotype was observed many times. The rearrangement links TRBV12-3 or TRBV12-4 to TRBJ2-1, with 10 bases identical to TRBD1. The J segment lost 4 bases and the V segment lost 5 bases, leaving 5 bases of the junction unmatched. This CDR3 has 15 residues. The CDR3 loop is CASSPDRGPYNEQFF. For the CDR3, the DNA is TGTGCCAGCAGTCCCGACAGGGGGCCGTACAATGAGCAGTTCTTC.

The sample holds a few counts of this clonotype. The genes are TRBV6-1 and TRBJ1-5; TRBD1 matches 7 bases. The CDR3 totals 12 residues. The germline gives CDR1 MNHNS, CDR2 SASEGT. V lost 6 bases to trimming and J lost 6 bases; unmatched junction nucleotides: 2. The CDR3 region has the DNA TGTGCCAGCAGACAGGGGTTTCAGCCCCAGCATTTT. This codes for CASRQGFQPQHF.

This clonotype was recorded at least ten times. This sequence joins TRBV27 and TRBJ2-7; D assignment may be TRBD1 or TRBD2 (5 bases each). Trimming left V 3 bases short and J 6 bases short, with 12 bases between. The CDR3 extends over 13 amino acids. The V gene's germline CDR1 is MNHEY and CDR2 SMNVEV (reference sequence). CDR3 sequence: CASSFSSGTEQYF. CDR3 DNA sequence: TGTGCCAGCAGTTTCTCCTCAGGGACCGAGCAGTACTTC.

The chain has TRBV6-5 and TRBJ2-2, with 8 bases lining up with TRBD2. Germline assignment: CDR1 MNHEY and CDR2 SVGAGI. This CDR3 has 16 residues. The V and J ends lost 2 bases and 6 bases, in that order; junction bases with no gene match: 8. The CDR3 is CASSYTGRGGPGELFF. As DNA, the CDR3 is TGTGCCAGCAGTTACACAGGCCGGGGGGGCCCCGGGGAGCTGTTTTTT.

Ten or more counts support this clonotype. This sequence joins TRBV7-2 and TRBJ1-6; TRBD1 matches 7 bases. The junction had 9 bases not matched to a gene; V was cut back by 1 base and J by 6 bases. In germline, CDR1 is SGHTA, CDR2 FQGNSA. This CDR3 has 17 amino acids. The CDR3 nucleotides are TGTGCCAGCAGCTTAGGGGCCCCTCGGGACAGTAATTCACCCCTCCACTTT. It is translated as CASSLGAPRDSNSPLHF.

This clonotype has only a few counts. The V and J genes are TRBV5-3 and TRBJ1-4, with TRBD1 identical over 11 bases. TRBV5-3 counts as an open reading frame of uncertain function. This CDR3 region has 17 residues. J was trimmed by 3 bases and V by 4 bases; bases with no gene match: 8. CDR3 loop: CARSRTGGACANEKLFF. The CDR3 nucleotides read TGTGCCAGAAGCCGGACAGGGGGCGCGTGTGCTAATGAAAAACTGTTTTTT.

This chain joins TRBV28 and TRBJ2-5, with D hard to call. This CDR3 is built from 14 residues. Trimming removed 6 bases from V and 2 bases from J, with 13 bases in between. The germline gives CDR1 MDHEN, CDR2 SYDVKM. In DNA form, the CDR3 reads TGTGCCAGCAGCCCCCTAGGGCCGCAAGAGACCCAGTACTTC. Protein: CASSPLGPQETQYF.

This clonotype has more than one count but fewer than ten. The J gene is TRBJ1-1, the V gene TRBV7-2, with a weak D call TRBD1 (5 bases). V was trimmed by 4 bases and J by 1 base, leaving 13 bases between them. The CDR3 consists of 15 residues. Germline assignment: CDR1 SGHTA and CDR2 FQGNSA. In DNA, the CDR3 is TGTGCCAGCAGCTACTTAGACAGCTCGAACACTGAAGCTTTCTTT. Translated: CASSYLDSSNTEAFF.

V is TRBV4-3 and J is TRBJ2-7; 12 positions match TRBD2. Trimming removed 1 base from V and 2 bases from J; junction bases left unmatched: 9. CDR3 length: 18 residues. CDR1 LGHNA and CDR2 YSLEER come from the germline V gene. The CDR3 DNA reads as TGCGCCAGCAGCCAAGCCCGAGGACTAGCGGGGATAACCTACGAGCAGTACTTC. This codes for CASSQARGLAGITYEQYF.

The chain is built from TRBV20-1 and TRBJ2-2, with D uncertain. V lost 4 bases and J 0 bases, leaving 6 bases between the germline ends. Germline values: CDR1 DFQATT, CDR2 SNEGSKA (reference sequence). The CDR3 covers 13 residues. The CDR3 nucleotides are TGCAGTGCTATCGTATCGAACACCGGGGAGCTGTTTTTT. Encoded protein: CSAIVSNTGELFF.

This clonotype appeared a few times. This chain connects TRBV7-8 to TRBJ2-3; TRBD2 might be the D (5 bases). Germline V gives CDR1 SGHVS, CDR2 FQNEAQ. Trimming left V 2 bases short and J 0 bases short, with 15 bases between. The CDR3 runs 17 residues. The CDR3 is CASSLRVAIYSTDTQYF. CDR3 DNA sequence: TGTGCCAGCAGCTTAAGGGTAGCGATATATAGCACAGATACGCAGTATTTT.

A few counts support this clonotype. This sequence joins TRBV6-2 or TRBV6-3 and TRBJ1-2, with a tentative D call TRBD1 (5 bases). Germline loops: CDR1 MNHEY, CDR2 SVGEGT. Trimming took 2 bases from V and 8 from J, leaving 15 bases between them. CDR3 size: 14 residues. CDR3 in amino acids: CASSYPPRVDGYTF. The CDR3 DNA reads as TGTGCCAGCAGTTACCCGCCCAGGGTCGACGGCTACACCTTC.

The chain couples TRBV10-1 to TRBJ2-3, with D possibly being TRBD2 (6 bases). This CDR3 comprises 16 residues. V was pared by 3 bases and J by 5 bases, with 18 bases between. Germline V gives CDR1 WNHNN, CDR2 SYGVQD (reference sequence). CDR3 region: CASSEPSRDGKDTQYF. Here the CDR3 DNA reads TGCGCCAGCAGTGAACCATCGCGGGATGGTAAAGATACGCAGTATTTT.

This clonotype was detected many times. Here the CDR3 reads CATSDTGPRGDEQFF. In DNA form, the CDR3 reads TGTGCCACCAGTGACACCGGTCCCCGTGGGGATGAGCAGTTCTTC. The chain carries TRBV24-1 and TRBJ2-1; D is unclear. The CDR3 has 15 residues. V dropped 4 bases and J dropped 8 bases, with 17 bases sitting between them. CDR1 and CDR2 (germline): KGHDR, SFDVKD.

This rearrangement joins TRBV10-3 to TRBJ2-7; D perhaps matches TRBD1 (5 bases). Germline assignment: CDR1 ENHRY and CDR2 SYGVKD. The V end was cut by 6 bases, the J end by 0 bases, with 15 bases between. This CDR3 has 15 amino acids. The CDR3 coding sequence is TGTGCCATCAGCTCGGACATATTCAGCTCCTACGAGCAGTACTTC. Translation gives CAISSDIFSSYEQYF.

This clonotype occurred a few times. V usage is TRBV12-5 and J usage is TRBJ1-1; D is perhaps TRBD1 (6 bases). The germline V and J ends were trimmed by 5 bases and 4 bases, with 11 bases remaining between them. The CDR3 totals 13 residues. The V gene's germline CDR1 is LGHNT and CDR2 FRNRAP. This CDR3 reads CASGQGGGTEAFF. The CDR3 DNA reads TGTGCTAGTGGTCAAGGGGGAGGCACTGAAGCTTTCTTT.

This clonotype was counted between two and nine times. V usage is TRBV20-1 and J usage is TRBJ2-1, with D perhaps matching TRBD1 (6 bases). Germline V gene data show CDR1 as DFQATT and CDR2 as SNEGSKA (reference sequence). This CDR3 contains 14 residues. The V end was cut by 7 bases, the J end by 0 bases, with 13 bases between. The DNA for the CDR3 is TGCAGTGTCCCGGACAGTCGCTCCTACAATGAGCAGTTCTTC. It translates to CSVPDSRSYNEQFF.

The chain couples TRBV19 to TRBJ2-3, with D perhaps being TRBD1 or TRBD2 (6 bases each). This CDR3 comprises 16 residues. Germline CDR1 reads LNHDA; CDR2 reads SQIVND (reference sequence). Trimming left V 0 bases short and J 6 bases short, with 16 bases between. For the CDR3, the DNA is TGTGCCAGTAGTATAGAAGCAGCTAGGGGGGCGGATACGCAGTATTTT. Translated: CASSIEAARGADTQYF.

This clonotype has ten or more counts. The genes are TRBV10-1 and TRBJ2-5; perhaps TRBD2 as D (5 bases). From germline, CDR1 is WNHNN and CDR2 SYGVQD (reference sequence). The ends were cut back, 5 bases at V and 0 bases at J, with 10 bases in the middle. The CDR3 covers 14 residues. The CDR3 region has the DNA TGCGCCAGCAGTTCCTCCGGGAACCAAGAGACCCAGTACTTC. It encodes CASSSSGNQETQYF.

This clonotype was found many times. V gene TRBV4-3 combines with J gene TRBJ1-2, with D maybe TRBD1 (6 bases). The CDR3 totals 14 residues. With 0 bases removed from V and 8 bases from J, the gap between germline ends came to 13 bases. CDR1 is LGHNA, CDR2 YSLEER, per germline. The CDR3 here is CASSQDSGARGYTF. CDR3 in DNA: TGCGCCAGCAGCCAAGATTCGGGGGCGCGGGGCTACACCTTC.

Concerning this clonotype: A clone one base away is much larger, so this may be a read error. The chain employs TRBV9 and TRBJ1-5; tentatively, D is TRBD1 (5 bases). Germline V lookup: CDR1 SGDLS, CDR2 YYNGEE. This CDR3 is built from 14 residues. CDR3 in amino acids: CASSVRGDNQAQHF. DNA of the CDR3: TGTGCCAGCAGCGTAAGGGGAGACAATCAGGCCCAGCATTTT.

The J gene is TRBJ1-1, the V gene TRBV20-1; D not resolved. The CDR3 has 12 amino acids. Germline assignment: CDR1 DFQATT and CDR2 SNEGSKA (reference sequence). V was shortened by 1 base and J by 7 bases, with 10 bases between the two germline ends. The chain's CDR3 is CSARGGFGEAFF. The CDR3 DNA follows: TGCAGTGCTAGAGGAGGATTCGGTGAAGCTTTCTTT.

This clonotype was found a few times. The chain uses TRBV6-5 and TRBJ1-1, with D hard to call. This CDR3 has 17 amino acids. CDR1 and CDR2 from the germline V gene are MNHEY and SVGAGI. V gave up 7 bases and J gave up 4 bases, with 25 bases separating them. CDR3 loop: CASTTSGRYGIFTEAFF. The CDR3 region has the DNA TGTGCCAGCACTACGTCCGGGCGGTATGGAATTTTCACTGAAGCTTTCTTT.